This T cell receptor (beta chain) was recorded in a study of T cell repertoires in aging, cancer and after chemotherapy. Across the study: Donors were grouped into six age bands spanning 30 or younger through 70 or older. Study-level findings and limits: Compared with age-matched healthy donors, untreated hematological or solid cancer patients showed higher blood TCR clonality. The repertoire data cannot show anything about immunological memory following chemotherapy.

Peripheral blood genomic DNA, not sorted cells or RNA, was the template. This clonotype is labeled medium-sized. Its antigen remains unidentified. V lost 5 bases, J lost 5 bases, and 21 bases lay in between. CDR3 length: 15 residues. The V gene's germline CDR1 is GTSNPN and CDR2 SVGIG (reference sequence). A mixed TRB-A/B primer pool amplified rearranged TRB by multiplex touch-down PCR. TCRdb used MiXCR to reprocess the multiplex PCR reads, holding one entry per CDR3 protein. The table has around 2,200 distinct CDR3 sequences, 25% to 30% seen once. The chain couples TRBV30 to TRBJ2-5, with TRBD1 as a possible D gene (6 bases). Sequencing used blood. The TCR sequence derives from a human donor with a solid tumor. CDR3: CAWGPTKTGPETQYF. CDR3 bases: TGTGCCTGGGGGCCTACTAAGACAGGTCCGGAGACCCAGTACTTC.